The present T cell receptor (beta chain) was sequenced within a study of blood T cell repertoires in COVID-19. Study as a whole: Sites in the United States, Italy and Spain provided acute and convalescent COVID-19 samples.

The ends lost 2 bases at V and 2 bases at J; junction bases unmatched: 5. CDR3 length: 16 amino acids. Germline V gene sequence: CDR1 MNHEY, CDR2 SVGAGI. In the original analysis: Amplification of reference gene primers provided the estimated nucleated cell counts. The protocol was immunoSEQ multiplex PCR, while the TCRdb copy is restricted to in-frame clones and leaves out a portion. The V and J calls and clone size are taken from that table; D and trimming were inferred from the DNA. The table shows about 280,000 clones, with around 89% occurring only once. The chain carries TRBV6-5 and TRBJ1-1, with 10 bases aligning to TRBD1. The sequence was collected from a man aged 35-49 years with acute or convalescent COVID-19. The sequencing sample was made of peripheral blood. The CDR3 is CASSYVGQGKNTEAFF. The DNA for the CDR3 is TGTGCCAGCAGTTACGTGGGACAGGGGAAAAACACTGAAGCTTTCTTT.